The rows below give T cell receptor beta chains drawn from one sample of a study of OX40 agonist ivuxolimab in advanced cancers. Sequenced by immunoSEQ multiplex PCR; TCRdb stores in-frame clones only, minus some. This sample has about 82,000 clones, with roughly 85% found just once. The sequencing used CD4+ or CD8+ T cells sorted from blood, collected in a trial of the OX40 agonist ivuxolimab. The receptors shown here come from an adult with an advanced solid tumor such as melanoma, head and neck, liver or kidney cancer. Both conserved end residues are part of each CDR3. D genes are given only for firm matches. Clone size, where shown, is once, few, many, or a class for clones that have expanded.

TRBJ1-1 TRBV6-1 16 TRBD1 NA TGTGCCAGCAGTGATTACAGGGGGCGCAGGAAAACTGAAGCTTTCTTT CASSDYRGRRKTEAFF
TRBJ1-2 TRBV6-9 15 TRBD1 NA TGTGCCAGCAGTTACCGGGACAGGGTCTGGGAGGGCTACACCTTC CASSYRDRVWEGYTF
TRBJ1-2 TRBV7-9 17 NA NA TGTGCCAGCAGCCCCCGACCCCCCCCAGGGATCTACTATGGCTACACCTTC CASSPRPPPGIYYGYTF
TRBJ2-4 TRBV9 17 NA NA TGTGCCAGCAGCGCCCAGGCTAGCGCGGCAGCCAAAAACATTCAGTACTTC CASSAQASAAAKNIQYF
TRBJ1-5 TRBV6-1 16 TRBD1 NA TGTGCCAGCAGTGAAGAGCGACAGGGGACTTATCAGCCCCAGCATTTT CASSEERQGTYQPQHF
TRBJ2-3 TRBV6-5 15 NA NA TGTGCCAGCAGTTACGGGTATGGGGGCCCAGATACGCAGTATTTT CASSYGYGGPDTQYF
TRBJ1-6 TRBV18 19 NA NA TGTGCCAGCTCACCAGGGCAGGCGGGTCGGACTGCACTTAATTCACCCCTCCACTTT CASSPGQAGRTALNSPLHF
TRBJ2-1 TRBV5-1 15 TRBD2 NA TGCGCCAGCAGCTTGATGGCAGCGGGGGGAAGTGAGCAGTTCTTC CASSLMAAGGSEQFF
TRBJ1-3 TRBV7-2 17 NA once TGTGCCAGCAGCCTTTTCCCATCGGGGTTTGCTGGAAACACCATATATTTT CASSLFPSGFAGNTIYF
TRBJ1-6 TRBV19 15 NA NA TGTGCCAGTAGTATAACGAGGGACGGGACGTCACCCCTCCACTTT CASSITRDGTSPLHF
TRBJ2-1 TRBV5-1 16 TRBD2 NA TGCGCCAGCAGCTTTGAAAGCGGGGAAGTCTACAATGAGCAGTTCTTC CASSFESGEVYNEQFF
TRBJ1-4 TRBV7-9 15 NA once TGTGCCAGCAGCTTAGACAGGGTAACTAATGAAAAACTGTTTTTT CASSLDRVTNEKLFF
TRBJ2-2 TRBV2 13 TRBD2 NA TGTGCCAGCACCGGGGAGGGCACCGGGGAGCTGTTTTTT CASTGEGTGELFF
TRBJ1-4 TRBV7-3 13 NA NA TGTGCCAGCAGCTTCGGGGAGAATGAAAAACTGTTTTTT CASSFGENEKLFF
TRBJ1-2 TRBV4-1 15 TRBD1 NA TGCGCCAGCAGCCAAGTGACAGGGGAGAGTAGTCGCTACACCTTC CASSQVTGESSRYTF
TRBJ1-1 TRBV19 13 NA NA TGTGCCAGTAGTATATCCCCAGGGGCCGGGGCTTTCTTT CASSISPGAGAFF
TRBJ2-2 TRBV9 13 NA once TGTGCCAGCAGCGTCGGAGGTGACGGGGAGCTGTTTTTT CASSVGGDGELFF
TRBJ2-7 TRBV6-5 14 TRBD1 NA TGTGCCAGCAGTTTGGGACAGAACTCCTACGAGCAGTACTTC CASSLGQNSYEQYF
TRBJ1-2 TRBV11-2 15 NA NA TGTGCCAGCAGCTTAGAGGGCAGTACTAACTATGGTTACACCTTC CASSLEGSTNYGYTF
TRBJ1-2 TRBV19 17 NA NA TGTGCCAGTAGTACTCTACCCGGGACAAGAAATAACTATGGCTACACCTTC CASSTLPGTRNNYGYTF
TRBJ1-5 TRBV7-8 13 NA NA TGTGCCAGCAGCCCTGGGGGCAATCAGCCCCAGCATTTT CASSPGGNQPQHF
TRBJ2-5 TRBV5-6 14 NA NA TGTGCCAGCCGCCCTTATGTCGTCCAAGAGACCCAGTACTTC CASRPYVVQETQYF
TRBJ1-1 TRBV28 11 NA once TGTGCCAGCAGGATCGGGGGCGGCGCTTTCTTT CASRIGGGAFF
TRBJ1-6 TRBV19 15 NA NA TGTGCCAGTAGGAGTTCCCGGGACCGAAATTCACCCCTCCACTTT CASRSSRDRNSPLHF
TRBJ2-1 TRBV4-3 16 TRBD2 NA TGCGCCAGCAGCCAGGGGCAGAGCGGGGGAAACAATGAGCAGTTCTTC CASSQGQSGGNNEQFF
TRBJ2-1 TRBV7-7 13 NA NA TGTGCCAGCAGCCTACTGGGACTCGATGAGCAGTTCTTC CASSLLGLDEQFF
TRBJ1-6 TRBV19 14 TRBD1 NA TGTGCCAGTAGTAGACAGGGCTTTGATTCACCCCTCCACTTT CASSRQGFDSPLHF
TRBJ2-2 TRBV11-3 17 TRBD1 NA TGTGCCAGCAGCCGCTTTATAGGGACAGGGGACACCGGGGAGCTGTTTTTT CASSRFIGTGDTGELFF
TRBJ2-7 TRBV29-1 15 TRBD1 NA TGCAGCGTTGAAATCGGCAGGGGGCCTATTAACGAGCAGTACTTC CSVEIGRGPINEQYF
TRBJ2-5 TRBV6-5 15 TRBD2 few TGTGCCAGCAGCCCTCCCCGGGGGGGCAAAGAGACCCAGTACTTC CASSPPRGGKETQYF
TRBJ1-4 TRBV30 15 NA NA TGTGCCTGGAGTGTACAGGGCCCCGGGAATGAAAAACTGTTTTTT CAWSVQGPGNEKLFF
TRBJ2-6 TRBV19 18 TRBD2 few TGTGCCAGTAGTATAGTTTGGCTAGCGGGGTCTGGGGCCAACGTCCTGACTTTC CASSIVWLAGSGANVLTF
TRBJ2-5 TRBV19 15 TRBD2 NA TGTGCCAGTAGTCGTGCCCTAGCGGGGGGAGAGACCCAGTACTTC CASSRALAGGETQYF
TRBJ2-1 TRBV9 12 NA NA TGTGCCAGCAGCGTAGGAGGACAGACATTGTTCTTC CASSVGGQTLFF
TRBJ2-7 TRBV28 14 NA NA TGTGCCAGCAGTTTAACACACGCCTCCTACGAGCAGTACTTC CASSLTHASYEQYF
TRBJ2-5 TRBV28 13 TRBD1 once TGTGCCAGCAGTTTCAACAGGGGGGAGACCCAGTACTTC CASSFNRGETQYF
TRBJ1-4 TRBV7-2 13 NA NA TGTGCCAGCAGCTTAGAACCTAATGAAAAACTGTTTTTT CASSLEPNEKLFF
TRBJ1-2 TRBV23-1 12 NA NA TGCGCCAGCAGGGGGACACCCTATGGCTACACCTTC CASRGTPYGYTF
TRBJ1-2 TRBV19 16 TRBD1 NA TGTGCCAGTAGTATAGATGGGACAGGGACGTTTGCGGGCTACACCTTC CASSIDGTGTFAGYTF
TRBJ2-7 TRBV7-2 13 NA NA TGTGCCAGCAGGCTGACAGCCCCCTACGAGCAGTACTTC CASRLTAPYEQYF
TRBJ1-1 TRBV7-9 14 TRBD1 NA TGTGCCAGCAGAGCCGGGACAGATGCATCGTCGGCTTTCTTT CASRAGTDASSAFF
TRBJ2-1 TRBV18 15 TRBD1 NA TGTGCCAGCTCACCTGGACAGGGTGAATTCCCAGAGCAGTTCTTC CASSPGQGEFPEQFF